This TCR beta chain stems from a study of shared T cell receptors in the human thymus (dated by TCRdb to the early 2020s). For context, the study as a whole: The study examined how the human thymus generates shared, self-reactive T-cell receptor alpha chains.

Library prep was done by the immunoSEQ multiplex PCR assay. TCRdb took this table from immuneACCESS and kept in-frame rearrangements with V and J called. Such tables lack part of the clones; where checked against another copy, unresolved V genes explain under half of the gap, and the rest is unexplained. The sample table contains about 710,000 clones; only one count was recorded for more than 70% of them. Approximately 0.0097% of the sample lies in the top ten. With regard to this clone: No antigen is known for it. Per-base quality was not reported, and no clone a single base away is much larger than it.

This sample also belongs to another study, concerning human thymus T cells. As noted in the second study: Immunologically healthy infants undergoing open corrective cardiac surgery for congenital heart defects in Finland were used as donors. Thymus tissue was obtained as surgical resects removed during corrective cardiac surgery. Both the thymic and the peripheral blood repertoires appeared to show biased V and J gene segment usage. The related research found that thymic TCR repertoires overlapped highly between unrelated individuals. The study used about eight infant thymus samples plus four related peripheral blood samples to characterize TCR alpha and beta repertoires. Donor ages ranged from roughly 6 to 250 days, and the cohort comprised over five male and a couple of female infants. Thymocytes were released mechanically from tissue and stored at -70 °C as pellets of 10-30 million cells. Genomic DNA was extracted from frozen cell pellets with a QIAsymphony instrument. The immunoSEQ multiplex PCR assay was used to amplify the TCRB and TCRAD loci from a standardized amount of quality-controlled genomic DNA. Amplicons spanned the V(D)J region at a length sufficient to cover the CDR3 and identify V and J genes. The commercial immunoSEQ service was used to sequence amplicons on an Illumina platform. Primer bias and sequencing errors were corrected as previously described, and TCRAD and TCRB definitions were based on the IMGT database. immunoSEQ Analyzer 3.0 and VDJTools were used for repertoire analysis, which covered basic statistics, V/J segment usage, diversity estimates, rarefaction and pairwise overlap. Diversity was estimated with Chao1, ChaoE, Efron-Thisted, Shannon and inverse Simpson indices, and also on datasets down-sampled to the smallest sample. Repertoire overlap used strict matching of CDR3 nucleotide sequence, V gene and J gene, with Jaccard-based multidimensional scaling clustering. On average, roughly 810,000 unique TCRB clonotypes were obtained from thymus samples, compared with approximately 80,000 from blood samples.

This clonotype originated in a boy under two years old with a congenital heart defect. Donor details come from another sample of the same person, matched by shared clones. The sample taken for sequencing was thymocytes.

The CDR3 has the sequence CASRQAGGHNEQFF. At the DNA level, the sequence is TGTGCCAGCAGACAAGCGGGAGGACACAATGAGCAGTTCTTC. Recombination joined TRBV11-2 with TRBJ2-1, with 9 junctional bases fitting TRBD2. The CDR3, cysteine through phenylalanine, is 14 amino acids long. Only the CDR3 part of the read is kept: 42 bases, read in frame from the first base. Reading the germline V gene gives CDR1 SGHAT and CDR2 FQNNGV. Unmatched junction bases come to 5, with V trimmed by 6 bases and J by 5 bases.